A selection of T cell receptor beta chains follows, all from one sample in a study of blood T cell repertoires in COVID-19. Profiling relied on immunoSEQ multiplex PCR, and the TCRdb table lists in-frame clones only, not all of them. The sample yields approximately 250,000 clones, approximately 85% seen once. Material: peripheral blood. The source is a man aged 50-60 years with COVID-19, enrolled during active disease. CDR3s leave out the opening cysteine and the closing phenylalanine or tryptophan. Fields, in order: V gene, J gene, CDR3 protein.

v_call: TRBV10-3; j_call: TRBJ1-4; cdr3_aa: AISGTGSRVLEKLF
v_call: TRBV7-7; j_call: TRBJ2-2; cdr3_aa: ASSLGGVNTGELF
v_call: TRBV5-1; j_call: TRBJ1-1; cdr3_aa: ASSVLGGEVTEAF
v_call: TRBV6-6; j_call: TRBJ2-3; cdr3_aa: ASVRLAGGTDTQY
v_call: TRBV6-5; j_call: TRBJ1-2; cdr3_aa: ASSQIGQDYGYT
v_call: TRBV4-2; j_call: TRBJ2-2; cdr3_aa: ASSLSLGGGSNTGELF
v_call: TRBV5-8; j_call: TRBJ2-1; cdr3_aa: ASSSGVDRGNEQF
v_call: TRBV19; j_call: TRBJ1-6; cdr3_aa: ASSIRPAGSPLH
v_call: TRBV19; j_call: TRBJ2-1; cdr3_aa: ASSPPGQGANEQF
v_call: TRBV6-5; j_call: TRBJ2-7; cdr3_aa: ASIRDSRYEQY
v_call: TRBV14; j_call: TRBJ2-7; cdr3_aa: ASSQVLAGDEQY
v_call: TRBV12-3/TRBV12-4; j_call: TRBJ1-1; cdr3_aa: ASSLIGTEAF
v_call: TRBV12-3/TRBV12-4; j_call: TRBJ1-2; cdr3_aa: ASRLRGGYT
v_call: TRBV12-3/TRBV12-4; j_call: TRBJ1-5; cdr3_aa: ASTRGGGQPQH
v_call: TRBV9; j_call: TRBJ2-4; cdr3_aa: ASSEGTGGRIQY
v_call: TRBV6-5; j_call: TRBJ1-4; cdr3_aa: ASSPTSANEKLF
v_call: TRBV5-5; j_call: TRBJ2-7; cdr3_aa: ASSWWTSGGHRSHEQY
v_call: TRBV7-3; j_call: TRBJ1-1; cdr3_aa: ASSLSRNTEAF
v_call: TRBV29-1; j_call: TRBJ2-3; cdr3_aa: SVSPSGAYTQY
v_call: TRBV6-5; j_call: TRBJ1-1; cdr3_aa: ASTFGRNGAF
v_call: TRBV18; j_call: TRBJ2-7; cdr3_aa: ASSPGLADIYEQY
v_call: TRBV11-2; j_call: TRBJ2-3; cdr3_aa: ASSMRGADTQY
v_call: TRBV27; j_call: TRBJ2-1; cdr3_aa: ASSLISNNEQF
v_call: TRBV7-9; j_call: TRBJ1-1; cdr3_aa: ASHRGGSTEAF
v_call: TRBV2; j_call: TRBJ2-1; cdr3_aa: ASSALIGNEQF
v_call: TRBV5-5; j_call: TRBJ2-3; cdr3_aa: ASSLELASDTQY
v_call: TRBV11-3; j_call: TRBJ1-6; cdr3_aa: ASSAGQGGSPLH
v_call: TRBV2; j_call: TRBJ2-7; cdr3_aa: ASRYGGGWYEQY
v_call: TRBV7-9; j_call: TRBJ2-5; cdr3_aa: ASSLGTGSQETQY
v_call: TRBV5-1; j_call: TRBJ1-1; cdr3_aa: ASSLQGGTEAF
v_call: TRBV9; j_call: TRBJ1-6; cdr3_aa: ASSVDNSPRGDSPLH
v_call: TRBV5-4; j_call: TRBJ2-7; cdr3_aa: ASSLGGQAGYSYEQY
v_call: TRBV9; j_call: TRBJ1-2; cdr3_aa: ASSATTPGQDKGYT
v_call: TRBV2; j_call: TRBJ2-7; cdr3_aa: ASSEQGGRRYEQY
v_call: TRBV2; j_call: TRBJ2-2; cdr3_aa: ASRPTGTRTGELF
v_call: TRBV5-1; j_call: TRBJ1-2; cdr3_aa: ASSSRQGARAYGYT
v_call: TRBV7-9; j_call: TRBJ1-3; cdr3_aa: ASSLSGFGNTIY
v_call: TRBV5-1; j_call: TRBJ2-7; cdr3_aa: ASSLVGGTTYEQY
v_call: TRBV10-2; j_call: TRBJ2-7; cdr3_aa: ASKGVAGGPGEQY
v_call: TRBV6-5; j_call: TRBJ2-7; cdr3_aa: ASRPDRPSYEQY
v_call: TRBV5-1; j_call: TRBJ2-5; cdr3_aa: ASSLGTSGFQETQY
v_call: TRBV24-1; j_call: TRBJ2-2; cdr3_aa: ATASANTGELF